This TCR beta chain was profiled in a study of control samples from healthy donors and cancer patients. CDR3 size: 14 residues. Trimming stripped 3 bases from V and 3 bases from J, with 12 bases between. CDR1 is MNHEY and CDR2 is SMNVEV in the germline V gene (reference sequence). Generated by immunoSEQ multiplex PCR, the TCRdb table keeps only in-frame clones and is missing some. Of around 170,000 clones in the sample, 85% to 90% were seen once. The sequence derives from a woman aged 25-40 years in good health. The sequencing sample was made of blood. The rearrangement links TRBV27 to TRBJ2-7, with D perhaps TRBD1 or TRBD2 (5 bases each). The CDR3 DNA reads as TGTGCCAGCAGTTTTCAGGGAGAGGGCTACGAGCAGTACTTC. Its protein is CASSFQGEGYEQYF.